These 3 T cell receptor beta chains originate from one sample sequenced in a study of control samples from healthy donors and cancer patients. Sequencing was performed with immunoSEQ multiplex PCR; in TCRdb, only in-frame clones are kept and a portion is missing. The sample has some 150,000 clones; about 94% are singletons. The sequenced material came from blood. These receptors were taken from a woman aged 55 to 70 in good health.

The CDR3 DNA reads as TGTGCCAGCAGTTCGACCGAATATAATTCACCCCTCCACTTT. This sequence encodes CASSSTEYNSPLHF. This chain joins TRBV2 and TRBJ1-6; no firm D call. V dropped 5 bases and J dropped 4 bases, with 9 bases sitting between them. This CDR3 spans 14 amino acids. Germline CDR1 and CDR2: SNHLY and FYNNEI.

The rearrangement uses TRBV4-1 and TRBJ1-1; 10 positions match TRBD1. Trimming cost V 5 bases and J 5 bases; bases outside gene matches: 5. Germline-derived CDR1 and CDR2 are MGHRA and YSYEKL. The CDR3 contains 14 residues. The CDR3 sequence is CASSADRGRTEAFF. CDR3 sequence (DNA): TGCGCCAGCAGCGCCGACAGGGGGCGAACTGAAGCTTTCTTT.

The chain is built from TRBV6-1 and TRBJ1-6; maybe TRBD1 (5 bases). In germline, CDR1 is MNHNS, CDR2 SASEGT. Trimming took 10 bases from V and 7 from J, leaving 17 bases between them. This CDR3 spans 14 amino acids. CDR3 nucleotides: TGTGCCATTAAACAAGCAGGGAGAAATTCACCCCTCCACTTT. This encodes CAIKQAGRNSPLHF.